Following are 7 T cell receptor beta chains from one sample sequenced in a study of CD8 T cells in ankylosing spondylitis. TCRdb reprocessed the 5' RACE reads with MiXCR, giving one entry per CDR3 protein. Counted here are 250,000 to 350,000 distinct CDR3 sequences, 15% to 20% occurring once; the ten biggest clones make up around 8%. The material sequenced was blood, either unsorted or a sorted T cell fraction (not recorded which). All receptors derive from a male donor with ankylosing spondylitis or in good health (not recorded which).

The chain uses TRBV6-4 and TRBJ1-5; 7 bases align to TRBD1. Germline trimming cut 2 bases from V and 4 bases from J; bases unmatched to any gene: 5. Germline V gene sequence: CDR1 MRHNA, CDR2 SNTAGT. The CDR3 consists of 15 residues. The CDR3 loop is CASSDEGQDNQPQHF. In nucleotides, the CDR3 is TGTGCCAGCAGTGACGAAGGACAGGATAATCAGCCCCAGCATTTT.

This sequence joins TRBV5-6 and TRBJ2-5, with a weak D call TRBD1 (6 bases). The germline CDR1 and CDR2 sequences are SGHDT and YYEEEE. The V and J ends lost 5 bases and 2 bases respectively, with 13 bases between them. The CDR3 sequence is 14 residues long. The chain's CDR3 is CASRSDSRQETQYF. CDR3 DNA sequence: TGTGCCAGCAGATCGGACAGCAGACAAGAGACCCAGTACTTC.

This clonotype occurred many times. The chain has TRBV9 and TRBJ2-1; D remains ambiguous. The CDR3 totals 16 residues. Per germline, CDR1 SGDLS and CDR2 YYNGEE. Trimming took 1 base from V and 6 from J, leaving 17 bases between them. CDR3 sequence reads: CASSVTGTTVRNEQFF. The DNA for the CDR3 is TGTGCCAGCAGCGTAACGGGCACTACCGTGCGCAATGAGCAGTTCTTC.

This clonotype was recorded many times. The chain links TRBV9 to TRBJ1-5, with a possible D match to TRBD1 (5 bases). Germline CDR1 reads SGDLS; CDR2 reads YYNGEE. The length of the CDR3 is 13 residues. V lost 4 bases and J lost 12, with 17 bases in between. This CDR3 is CASSPRPGNVQHF. The CDR3 DNA reads TGTGCCAGCAGCCCCCGGCCAGGGAACGTCCAGCATTTT.

The chain uses TRBV5-1 and TRBJ2-1, with TRBD1 identical over 9 bases. CDR3 size: 15 residues. V was pared by 1 base and J by 6 bases, with 5 bases of the junction left unmatched. Germline V gene sequence: CDR1 SGHRS, CDR2 YFSETQ. The DNA of the CDR3 is TGCGCCAGCAGCTTGCGACAGGGGGACCCCAATGAGCAGTTCTTC. It encodes CASSLRQGDPNEQFF.

This clonotype showed up many times. The V and J genes are TRBV10-3 and TRBJ2-1; the D gene is possibly TRBD2 (5 bases). V was cut by 0 bases and J by 8 bases, with 8 bases left in between. The V gene's germline CDR1 is ENHRY and CDR2 SYGVKD. The CDR3 is made up of 13 amino acids. CDR3: CAISESAGDEQFF. The CDR3 DNA is TGTGCCATCAGTGAGTCGGCGGGCGATGAGCAGTTCTTC.

This clonotype has just a few counts. The chain joins TRBV20-1 to TRBJ2-7; D gene uncertain. The germline V gene encodes CDR1 DFQATT and CDR2 SNEGSKA (reference sequence). CDR3 length: 12 amino acids. The V gene lost 3 bases and the J gene lost 2 bases, with 8 bases spanning the gap. The CDR3 reads CSARAGTYEQYV. The DNA for the CDR3 is TGCAGTGCTAGGGCCGGAACCTACGAGCAGTACGTC.